The TCR beta chain described here comes from a study of ipilimumab plus nivolumab after autologous stem cell transplantation. Study information: Patients received a median of about five ipilimumab and eight or nine nivolumab doses.

Sequenced by immunoSEQ multiplex PCR; TCRdb stores in-frame clones only, minus some. Of around 13,000 clones in the sample, 73% were seen once. Starting 14 to 28 days after autologous transplant, ipilimumab 1 mg/kg was given. This specimen consisted of PBMCs, obtained in a trial of ipilimumab plus nivolumab as post-transplant consolidation. The sequence was obtained from a male donor with diffuse large B-cell lymphoma.

In DNA form, the CDR3 reads TGTGCCAGCAGTGTCTTTGCGGGAGACACCGGGGAGCTGTTTTTT. Translation: CASSVFAGDTGELFF. The chain couples TRBV2 to TRBJ2-2; TRBD2 matches at 7 bases. The CDR3 has 15 amino acids. Germline V gives CDR1 SNHLY, CDR2 FYNNEI. Losses at the gene ends were 4 bases for V and 3 bases for J; bases not matched to a gene: 5.